The 5 T cell receptor beta chains listed next were all sequenced from one sample in a study of CD8+CD57+ T cells in acquired aplastic anemia. TCR beta VDJ combinations and CDR3 sequences were profiled from genomic DNA. TCRdb reprocessed the reads via MiXCR and lists one record per CDR3 protein. The table shows around 200,000 distinct CDR3 sequences, with around 50% occurring only once. The sample taken for sequencing was sorted CD4+, CD8+, or CD8+CD57+ T cells (not recorded which) from PBMCs. The receptors derive from a human donor in good health, serving as a control.

This sequence joins TRBV18 and TRBJ1-3, with TRBD1 as a possible D gene (6 bases). V lost 3 bases, J lost 4 bases, and 19 bases lay in between. CDR1 and CDR2 from the germline V gene are KGHSH and LQKENI. There are 17 residues in the CDR3. The CDR3 spells CASSPVHTGSKGNTIYF. The CDR3 DNA reads as TGTGCCAGCTCACCCGTTCACACAGGGTCGAAGGGAAACACCATATATTTT.

The chain employs TRBV29-1 and TRBJ2-7; tentatively, D is TRBD1 or TRBD2 (6 bases each). V dropped 6 bases and J dropped 5 bases, with 23 bases sitting between them. The CDR3 is 15 amino acids. CDR1 is SQVTM and CDR2 is ANQGSEA in the germline V gene. Here the CDR3 reads CSVELDPGAADEQYF. In nucleotides, the CDR3 is TGCAGCGTCGAATTAGACCCGGGGGCCGCCGACGAGCAGTACTTC.

The CDR3 is CATSRDTYEQYV. In nucleotides, the CDR3 is TGTGCCACCAGCAGAGATACCTACGAGCAGTACGTC. The chain is built from TRBV15 and TRBJ2-7; D gene uncertain. CDR3 length equals 12 residues. Germline V gene sequence: CDR1 LNHNV, CDR2 YYDKDF (reference sequence). Trimming took 0 bases from V and 2 from J, leaving 2 bases between them.

The CDR3 loop reads CASRVQGDNSPLHF. CDR3 coding DNA: TGTGCCAGTAGGGTACAGGGGGATAATTCACCCCTCCACTTT. This sequence joins TRBV19 and TRBJ1-6; 8 positions agree with TRBD1. CDR1 and CDR2 (germline): LNHDA, SQIVND (reference sequence). Trimming took 6 bases from V and 5 from J; bases not matched to a gene: 3. This CDR3 region has 14 residues.

This clonotype has just one count. The chain carries TRBV20-1 and TRBJ2-3; 8 bases fit TRBD2. Trimming at V came to 1 base and at J to 5 bases, leaving 8 bases not matched to a gene. The CDR3 consists of 15 residues. CDR1 and CDR2 (germline): DFQATT, SNEGSKA (reference sequence). DNA for the CDR3: TGCAGTGCTAGAGGAGACAGCGGGAGTAGAGATACGCAGTATTTT. Encoded protein: CSARGDSGSRDTQYF.